This T cell receptor beta chain was identified in a study of T cells in Graves' hyperthyroidism and ophthalmopathy. A remark on this clonotype: The antigen is not known.

Study-wide results and caveats: A model built on 13 V-J features separated ophthalmopathy from stable hyperthyroidism. The majority of expanded thyroid clonotypes above 0.001 also appeared in blood.

Amplification targeted TCR beta CDR3 regions from RNA transcripts. The primer set for the first-round RT-PCR of the TCR CDR3 was HTBI. TCRdb reprocessed the multiplex PCR reads with MiXCR, giving one entry per CDR3 protein. In the table there are 20,000 to 30,000 distinct CDR3 sequences, approximately 49% of which are singletons. The study enrolled patients aged 18 to 65 with newly diagnosed hyperthyroidism of under 2 months' duration. Ahead of any ophthalmopathy symptoms, the blood sample was obtained at the first diagnosis of hyperthyroidism. The length of the CDR3 is 15 residues. V dropped 5 bases and J dropped 11; count of bases not matched to a gene: 16. Germline CDR1 and CDR2: LNHDA and SQIVND (reference sequence).

This clonotype was sampled from a woman aged 40 to 55 with Graves' hyperthyroidism that later progressed to Graves' ophthalmopathy. The sample was blood. This chain links TRBV19 with TRBJ2-3, with TRBD2 identical over 7 bases. CDR3 coding DNA: TGTGCCAGTAGTCGGAGGGAGGGCCGGAACAATGAGCAGTATTTT. This gives the protein CASSRREGRNNEQYF.